The entry below describes one TCR beta chain. TCRdb's table, derived via immunoSEQ multiplex PCR, lists solely in-frame clones and lacks some. This sample has 30,000 to 35,000 clones, with approximately 90% found just once. The sample originates from a study of PD-1 and CTLA-4 blockade in melanoma. The CDR3 totals 14 residues. CDR1 and CDR2 (germline): SGHDN, FVKESK. V was shortened by 4 bases and J by 2 bases, with 12 bases between the two germline ends. This TCR derives from a human donor with melanoma. Sequenced material: CD8+ T cells from peripheral blood, taken from a patient given anti-PD-1 treatment. The rearrangement joins TRBV14 to TRBJ2-7, with TRBD1 as a possible D gene (6 bases). CDR3 in amino acids: CASSPGQTTYEQYF. CDR3 in DNA: TGTGCCAGCAGCCCCGGACAGACGACCTACGAGCAGTACTTC.